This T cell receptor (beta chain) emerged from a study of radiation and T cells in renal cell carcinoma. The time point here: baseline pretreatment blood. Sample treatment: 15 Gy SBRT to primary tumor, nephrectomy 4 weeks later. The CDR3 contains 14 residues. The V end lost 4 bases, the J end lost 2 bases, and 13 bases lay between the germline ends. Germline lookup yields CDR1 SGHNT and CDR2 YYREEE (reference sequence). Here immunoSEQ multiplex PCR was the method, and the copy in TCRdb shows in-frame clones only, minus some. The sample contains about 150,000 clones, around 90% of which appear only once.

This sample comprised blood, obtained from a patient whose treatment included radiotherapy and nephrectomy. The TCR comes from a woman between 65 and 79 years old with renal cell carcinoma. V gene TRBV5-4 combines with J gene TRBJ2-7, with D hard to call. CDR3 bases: TGTGCCAGCAGCACTCAGCAATTACCCTACGAGCAGTACTTC. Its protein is CASSTQQLPYEQYF.